These 22 T cell receptor beta chains originate from one sample sequenced in a study of blood T cell repertoires in COVID-19. The repertoire was sequenced with immunoSEQ multiplex PCR; TCRdb's copy has only in-frame clones and lacks some. The sample comprises 65,000 to 85,000 clones, about four fifths of which are singletons, and roughly 5.4% rests with the top ten. The sample taken for sequencing was peripheral blood. Receptors were obtained from a man aged 45-65 years with active COVID-19.

This sequence joins TRBV19 and TRBJ1-1, with D perhaps matching TRBD1 (5 bases). The V gene's germline CDR1 is LNHDA and CDR2 SQIVND (reference sequence). The V gene lost 7 bases and the J gene lost 1 base, with 16 bases spanning the gap. The CDR3 consists of 15 residues. In nucleotides, the CDR3 is TGTGCCAGTATGATAGCAGGGCTTCGGAACACTGAAGCTTTCTTT. It encodes CASMIAGLRNTEAFF.

This chain joins TRBV13 and TRBJ1-2, with D possibly being TRBD1 (6 bases). Deletions cut 2 bases from V and 2 bases from J, with 9 bases between. CDR1 is PRHDT, CDR2 FYEKMQ, per germline (reference sequence). The CDR3 extends over 14 amino acids. The CDR3 loop is CASSLKGVNYGYTF. DNA of the CDR3: TGTGCCAGCAGCTTAAAGGGGGTAAACTATGGCTACACCTTC.

CDR3 in amino acids: CASSYGSADSYEQYF. The CDR3 region has the DNA TGTGCCAGCAGTTACGGGTCCGCGGACTCCTACGAGCAGTACTTC. V gene TRBV6-5 combines with J gene TRBJ2-7; unclear D gene. Germline values: CDR1 MNHEY, CDR2 SVGAGI. V was pared by 2 bases and J by 0 bases, with 11 bases between. The CDR3 is 15 amino acids.

The chain employs TRBV4-2 and TRBJ1-2; TRBD1 is a possible D gene (5 bases). CDR1 LGHNA and CDR2 YNFKEQ come from the germline V gene. V gave up 0 bases and J gave up 2 bases, with 13 bases separating them. The CDR3 totals 16 residues. The CDR3 protein is CASSQDPGGRNYGYTF. The CDR3 DNA reads TGTGCCAGCAGCCAAGATCCCGGGGGGAGGAACTATGGCTACACCTTC.

The chain links TRBV28 to TRBJ2-7; 11 bases fit TRBD2. Germline V gene sequence: CDR1 MDHEN, CDR2 SYDVKM. This CDR3 is 18 amino acids long. V shed 5 bases and J 0 bases; nucleotides not matched to a gene: 12. The CDR3 nucleotides are TGTGCCAGCAGTAGTTTAGCGGGAGGGCCGACGAGCTCCTACGAGCAGTACTTC. It translates to CASSSLAGGPTSSYEQYF.

The chain recombines TRBV6-9 with TRBJ1-2; 9 nucleotides agree with TRBD1. Trimming cost V 0 bases and J 8 bases; bases outside gene matches: 13. The CDR3 length is 17 residues. In germline, CDR1 is MNHGY, CDR2 SVAAGI. The CDR3 coding sequence is TGTGCCAGCAGTTATTCGAGGCACGGGACAGGGACCGGCGGCTACACCTTC. This gives the protein CASSYSRHGTGTGGYTF.

As concerns this clone: The junction shows a germline mismatch at one end, possibly a read error. This chain links TRBV23-1 with TRBJ1-4; no clear D. TRBV23-1 is annotated as an ORF whose role is uncertain. This CDR3 contains 15 residues. CDR3 residues: CASSQSATNLGGTVF. In nucleotides, the CDR3 is TGCGCCAGCAGTCAATCCGCCACAAATCTAGGTGGAACTGTTTTT.

This rearrangement joins TRBV27 to TRBJ2-2, with D unclear. Germline-derived CDR1 and CDR2 are MNHEY and SMNVEV (reference sequence). Trimming removed 3 bases from V and 3 bases from J, with 5 bases in between. The CDR3 covers 13 residues. CDR3 protein: CASSFPDTGELFF. For the CDR3, the DNA is TGTGCCAGCAGTTTCCCGGACACCGGGGAGCTGTTTTTT.

The V and J genes are TRBV10-1 and TRBJ1-1; maybe TRBD1 (6 bases). Germline V CDR1 and CDR2: WNHNN, SYGVQD (reference sequence). The CDR3 is 12 residues long. Between the trimmed V and J ends, which lost 8 bases and 4 bases, there was a span of 11 bases. DNA for the CDR3: TGCGCCAGCCTAAGGGGGGGCACTGAAGCTTTCTTT. As protein: CASLRGGTEAFF.

The gene calls are TRBV10-2 and TRBJ2-5; D perhaps matches TRBD1 (6 bases). The CDR3 loop spans 15 amino acids. The ends were cut back, 4 bases at V and 1 base at J, with 13 bases in the middle. Germline CDR1 is WSHSY and CDR2 is SAAADI. The chain's CDR3 is CASSVSRGTQETQYF. In DNA form, the CDR3 reads TGCGCCAGCAGTGTGAGCAGGGGCACCCAAGAGACCCAGTACTTC.

The gene calls are TRBV18 and TRBJ2-2; 8 positions agree with TRBD1. V was pared by 3 bases and J by 3 bases, with 0 bases of the junction left unmatched. The CDR3 extends over 14 amino acids. Germline V gives CDR1 KGHSH, CDR2 LQKENI. CDR3 protein: CASSPDRDTGELFF. In DNA form, the CDR3 reads TGTGCCAGCTCACCGGACAGGGACACCGGGGAGCTGTTTTTT.

The chain couples TRBV9 to TRBJ1-6; perhaps TRBD1 as D (6 bases). The CDR3 runs 15 residues. The germline V and J ends were trimmed by 0 bases and 6 bases, with 10 bases remaining between them. Germline-derived CDR1 and CDR2 are SGDLS and YYNGEE. CDR3 sequence (DNA): TGTGCCAGCAGCGTAGAGGGGGGGCTTAATTCACCCCTCCACTTT. Its translation: CASSVEGGLNSPLHF.

This clone was detected a few times. The chain is built from TRBV6-5 and TRBJ2-1; 8 nucleotides line up with TRBD2. Germline V CDR1 and CDR2: MNHEY, SVGAGI. V shed 6 bases, J shed 3 bases, and the junction held 7 bases outside the gene matches. The CDR3 extends over 15 amino acids. The CDR3 loop is CASRAKAGVYNEQFF. The CDR3 nucleotides are TGTGCCAGCAGGGCTAAAGCGGGAGTCTACAATGAGCAGTTCTTC.

The chain carries TRBV3-1 (or the pseudogene TRBV3-2) and TRBJ2-5, with 8 bases aligning to TRBD2. Germline V gene sequence: CDR1 LGHDT, CDR2 YNNKEL (reference sequence). The CDR3 covers 16 residues. V lost 0 bases, J lost 5 bases, and 8 bases stayed unmatched. The CDR3 sequence: CASSQDPGGAGETQYF. In DNA form, the CDR3 reads TGTGCCAGCAGCCAAGATCCCGGGGGGGCCGGGGAGACCCAGTACTTC.

The genes are TRBV6-6 and TRBJ2-3; possibly TRBD2 for D (5 bases). V lost 6 bases and J 0 bases, leaving 7 bases between the germline ends. The CDR3 consists of 13 residues. Germline CDR1 is MNHNY and CDR2 is SVGAGI (reference sequence). The CDR3 coding sequence is TGTGCCAGCAGCCGGGATAGCACAGATACGCAGTATTTT. This translates into CASSRDSTDTQYF.

The rearrangement joins TRBV6-2 or TRBV6-3 to TRBJ1-1, with 8 bases that match TRBD1. Unmatched junction bases numbered 11, after V lost 5 bases and J lost 0 bases. CDR1 is MNHEY and CDR2 is SVGEGT in the germline V gene. The CDR3 runs 17 residues. DNA for the CDR3: TGTGCCAGCAGTGATCCCGGGACAGGCTTAATGAACACTGAAGCTTTCTTT. Its protein product is CASSDPGTGLMNTEAFF.

This clone was recorded only once. This chain uses TRBV19 with TRBJ2-1; TRBD2 aligns across 8 bases. The J segment lost 4 bases and the V segment lost 0 bases, leaving 5 bases of the junction unmatched. Germline V CDR1 and CDR2: LNHDA, SQIVND (reference sequence). This CDR3 has 16 residues. As DNA, the CDR3 is TGTGCCAGTAGTATAGATGGGCGGGGGGCGTACAATGAGCAGTTCTTC. Its translation: CASSIDGRGAYNEQFF.

The chain recombines TRBV7-9 with TRBJ2-7, with 7 positions matching TRBD2. J lost 5 bases, V lost 5 bases, and 9 bases had no gene match. Germline lookup yields CDR1 SEHNR and CDR2 FQNEAQ (reference sequence). The CDR3 covers 14 residues. CDR3 loop: CASSGGGTINEQYF. Here the CDR3 DNA reads TGTGCCAGCAGCGGGGGAGGGACTATCAACGAGCAGTACTTC.

The V call is TRBV7-2, the J call TRBJ1-5; 11 positions agree with TRBD1. This CDR3 contains 14 residues. V lost 7 bases to trimming and J lost 5 bases; unmatched junction nucleotides: 4. The germline gives CDR1 SGHTA, CDR2 FQGNSA. CDR3 in amino acids: CASTRTGGDQPQHF. Written as DNA, the CDR3 is TGTGCCAGCACCCGGACAGGGGGCGATCAGCCCCAGCATTTT.

Remarks on this clone: The sample contains more than one DNA sequence encoding this CDR3. This chain connects TRBV7-6 to TRBJ2-1; 9 bases match TRBD2. This CDR3 is built from 15 residues. V shed 5 bases and J 0 bases; nucleotides not matched to a gene: 2. Germline CDR1 is SGHVS and CDR2 is FNYEAQ. The CDR3: CASSPLAGSYNEQFF. The CDR3 region has the DNA TGTGCCAGCAGCCCACTAGCGGGCTCCTACAATGAGCAGTTCTTC.

J is TRBJ1-1 and V is TRBV27; no firm D call. The CDR3 totals 18 residues. Germline CDR1 MNHEY, CDR2 SMNVEV (reference sequence). The ends were cut back, 1 base at V and 0 bases at J, with 18 bases in the middle. CDR3 in amino acids: CASSLYFPELSMNTEAFF. The DNA for the CDR3 is TGTGCCAGCAGTTTATATTTTCCGGAGCTCTCAATGAACACTGAAGCTTTCTTT.

This clone was seen more than once but under ten times. The rearrangement links TRBV20-1 to TRBJ2-5; tentatively, D is TRBD1 (5 bases). In germline, CDR1 is DFQATT, CDR2 SNEGSKA (reference sequence). The CDR3 covers 11 residues. Trimming removed 5 bases at V and 5 bases at J, with 9 bases between. CDR3 sequence: CSADKGETQYF. As DNA, the CDR3 is TGCAGTGCTGACAAGGGGGAGACCCAGTACTTC.